This T cell receptor beta chain was profiled in a study of shared T cell receptors in the human thymus. Assay used: immunoSEQ multiplex PCR; TCRdb lists only in-frame clones, some missing. The sample lists approximately 730,000 clones, 70% to 90% occurring once. This clone turned up a few times. These data were also filed under a second study, of human thymus T cells.

Sequencing input: thymocytes. The source is a girl under three years old with a congenital heart defect.

As DNA, the CDR3 is TGCGCCAGCAGTAGGACCCAAACAGGTTATGGCTACACCTTC. Translated: CASSRTQTGYGYTF. This chain joins TRBV10-2 and TRBJ1-2, with D tentatively TRBD1 (5 bases). CDR3 length: 14 residues. Germline V gene sequence: CDR1 WSHSY, CDR2 SAAADI. Trimming removed 5 bases from V and 5 bases from J, with 15 bases in between.